These 30 T cell receptor beta chains were sequenced from one sample in a study of response to subunit inactivated influenza vaccine. TCRdb redid the calling of the RT-PCR reads with MiXCR, one entry per CDR3 protein. The data hold 530,000 or so distinct CDR3 sequences, with 25% observed a single time. Sequenced material: CD4+ T cells sorted from PBMCs, taken more than 4 days after vaccination. These receptors were collected from a man between 50 and 59 years old who received an inactivated influenza vaccine.

This clonotype was observed a few times. This CDR3 reads CASSKPGLAGVEQFF. The CDR3 coding sequence is TGTGCCAGCAGCAAGCCGGGACTAGCGGGAGTTGAGCAGTTCTTC. V is TRBV7-2 and J is TRBJ2-1, with 14 bases aligning to TRBD2. There are 15 residues in the CDR3. Germline assignment: CDR1 SGHTA and CDR2 FQGNSA. V was clipped by 5 bases and J by 9 bases; unmatched bases: 6. Full variable domain (missing parts from reference TRBV7-2 and TRBJ2-1): GAGVSQSPSNKVTEKGKDVELRCDPISGHTALYWYRQSLGQGLEFLIYFQGNSAPDKSGLPSDRFSAERTGGSVSTLTIQRTQQEDSAVYLCASSKPGLAGVEQFFGPGTRLTVL.

The V and J genes are TRBV27 and TRBJ2-6, with 8 bases identical to TRBD1. This CDR3 contains 17 residues. In germline, CDR1 is MNHEY, CDR2 SMNVEV (reference sequence). With V trimmed by 6 bases and J by 2 bases, 9 bases remained unmatched. Here the CDR3 DNA reads TGTGCCAGCAGACCGCGGACAGGGCGCCCTGGGGCCAACGTCCTGACTTTC. Amino acids: CASRPRTGRPGANVLTF. Supplemented by reference TRBV27 and TRBJ2-6, the full variable domain reads EAQVTQNPRYLITVTGKKLTVTCSQNMNHEYMSWYRQDPGLGLRQIYYSMNVEVTDKGDVPEGYKVSRKEKRNFPLILESPSPNQTSLYFCASRPRTGRPGANVLTFGAGSRLTVL.

CDR3 protein: CASSSRDRGMNEQFF. DNA for the CDR3: TGCGCCAGCAGCTCCCGGGACAGGGGGATGAATGAGCAGTTCTTC. The gene calls are TRBV5-1 and TRBJ2-1, with TRBD1 matching 11 bases. Germline-derived CDR1 and CDR2 are SGHRS and YFSETQ. The CDR3 has 15 residues. Losses at the gene ends were 3 bases for V and 7 bases for J; bases not matched to a gene: 6. Complete variable domain (other parts from reference TRBV5-1 and TRBJ2-1): KAGVTQTPRYLIKTRGQQVTLSCSPISGHRSVSWYQQTPGQGLQFLFEYFSETQRNKGNFPGRFSGRQFSNSRSEMNVSTLELGDSALYLCASSSRDRGMNEQFFGPGTRLTVL.

A few counts support this clonotype. This chain uses TRBV10-3 with TRBJ1-1, with D unresolved. V was cut by 6 bases and J by 1 base, with 21 bases left in between. Germline V gene data show CDR1 as ENHRY and CDR2 as SYGVKD. The CDR3 runs 17 residues. Here the CDR3 reads CAISASGGNVRNTEAFF. The CDR3 coding sequence is TGTGCCATCAGCGCTAGCGGTGGGAATGTACGGAACACTGAAGCTTTCTTT.

The table lists this clonotype with many counts. This chain joins TRBV20-1 and TRBJ2-5; D gene ambiguous. The CDR3 runs to 11 residues. V was trimmed by 3 bases and J by 4 bases, leaving 6 bases between them. CDR1 and CDR2 from the germline V gene are DFQATT and SNEGSKA (reference sequence). CDR3 region: CSARVGETQYF. The CDR3 region has the DNA TGCAGTGCTAGGGTCGGAGAGACCCAGTACTTC.

The chain links TRBV6-2 or TRBV6-3 to TRBJ2-7; weak D call: TRBD2 (5 bases). Trimming removed 2 bases at V and 5 bases at J, with 10 bases between. Germline assignment: CDR1 MNHEY and CDR2 SVGEGT. The CDR3 is made up of 13 amino acids. DNA of the CDR3: TGTGCCAGCAGTTACACGAGGGCCGACGAGCAGTACTTC. Amino acids: CASSYTRADEQYF.

This clonotype has more than one count but fewer than ten. The genes are TRBV20-1 and TRBJ1-5; D unclear. V was clipped by 6 bases and J by 0 bases, with 9 bases between them. This CDR3 contains 13 residues. Per germline, CDR1 DFQATT and CDR2 SNEGSKA (reference sequence). This CDR3 is CSATTYSNQPQHF. As DNA, the CDR3 is TGCAGTGCCACCACTTATAGCAATCAGCCCCAGCATTTT.

The CDR3 here is CASSPSQGCGELFF. The CDR3, as DNA: TGTGCCAGCAGCCCTAGCCAGGGCTGCGGGGAGCTGTTTTTT. This rearrangement joins TRBV7-1 to TRBJ2-2; D possibly uses TRBD1 or TRBD2 (5 bases each). TRBV7-1 is an ORF, with its function uncertain. V was clipped by 5 bases and J by 7 bases, with 14 bases between them. This CDR3 region has 14 residues.

The CDR3 sequence is CASSFGGVGTEAFF. DNA of the CDR3: TGTGCCAGCAGCTTTGGGGGCGTCGGTACTGAAGCTTTCTTT. This chain connects TRBV7-9 to TRBJ1-1; a weak D match, TRBD1 (6 bases). This CDR3 spans 14 amino acids. V was clipped by 3 bases and J by 5 bases, with 13 bases between them. Looked up from germline, CDR1 is SEHNR and CDR2 is FQNEAQ (reference sequence). Filled out from reference TRBV7-9 and TRBJ1-1, the complete variable domain reads DTGVSQNPRHKITKRGQNVTFRCDPISEHNRLYWYRQTLGQGPEFLTYFQNEAQLEKSRLLSDRFSAERPKGSFSTLEIQRTEQGDSAMYLCASSFGGVGTEAFFGQGTRLTVV.

Many counts were recorded for this clonotype. The chain recombines TRBV15 with TRBJ2-3; possibly TRBD2 for D (5 bases). The CDR3 consists of 12 residues. Germline CDR1 reads LNHNV; CDR2 reads YYDKDF (reference sequence). Trimming stripped 0 bases from V and 9 bases from J, with 7 bases between. The CDR3 nucleotides read TGTGCCACCAGCAGAGAGCGAGGGACGCAGTATTTT. This encodes CATSRERGTQYF.

This clonotype was counted a few times. This chain connects TRBV27 to TRBJ2-7; D gene ambiguous. CDR1 and CDR2 (germline): MNHEY, SMNVEV (reference sequence). V was clipped by 0 bases and J by 2 bases, with 11 bases between them. The CDR3 spans 15 residues. The CDR3 here is CASSLSEGITYEQYF. The CDR3 DNA reads as TGTGCCAGCAGTTTATCGGAAGGGATCACCTACGAGCAGTACTTC.

This chain links TRBV6-1 with TRBJ1-5, with D possibly matching TRBD1 (6 bases). The CDR3 spans 13 residues. Trimming pared 6 bases from V and 7 bases from J, leaving 13 bases between. Germline CDR1 and CDR2: MNHNS and SASEGT. The DNA of the CDR3 is TGTGCCAGCAGAGCAGGGGAAGGGCAGCCCCAGCATTTT. Residues: CASRAGEGQPQHF.

The CDR3 loop is CASSEGPGTDTQYF. The CDR3 DNA reads TGTGCCAGCAGCGAGGGACCAGGCACAGATACGCAGTATTTT. The J gene is TRBJ2-3, the V gene TRBV7-7, with D perhaps assigned TRBD1 or TRBD2 (5 bases each). Trimming took off 5 bases at V and 1 base at J, with 10 bases between the two ends. CDR3 size: 14 residues. The germline CDR1 and CDR2 sequences are SSHAT and FNYEAQ (reference sequence).

This chain joins TRBV20-1 and TRBJ2-5, with TRBD1 matching 9 bases. V was pared by 6 bases and J by 4 bases, with 9 bases of the junction left unmatched. Looked up from germline, CDR1 is DFQATT and CDR2 is SNEGSKA (reference sequence). CDR3 length equals 14 residues. This CDR3 is CSARGDRVVETQYF. Written as DNA, the CDR3 is TGCAGTGCGCGAGGGGACAGGGTGGTAGAGACCCAGTACTTC.

The table lists this clonotype with a few counts. V usage is TRBV7-6 and J usage is TRBJ1-6; no clear D gene. The length of the CDR3 is 15 residues. Germline lookup yields CDR1 SGHVS and CDR2 FNYEAQ. The V and J ends lost 3 bases and 7 bases respectively, with 13 bases between them. CDR3 in amino acids: CASSFLGGENSPLHF. CDR3 DNA: TGTGCCAGCAGCTTTCTGGGCGGGGAGAATTCACCCCTCCACTTT.

This clonotype was seen more than once but under ten times. V gene TRBV20-1 combines with J gene TRBJ2-5; D ambiguous. Germline loops: CDR1 DFQATT, CDR2 SNEGSKA (reference sequence). The CDR3 has 14 amino acids. V lost 0 bases and J lost 5, with 13 bases in between. Here the CDR3 reads CSAREIGFTETQYF. DNA of the CDR3: TGCAGTGCTAGAGAGATTGGTTTTACGGAGACCCAGTACTTC.

The rearrangement uses TRBV5-5 and TRBJ2-2; no firm D call. In germline, CDR1 is SGHKS, CDR2 YYEKEE (reference sequence). Trimming left V 0 bases short and J 1 base short, with 10 bases between. CDR3 length equals 16 residues. CDR3 region: CASSLAAQRNTGELFF. The CDR3 bases are TGTGCCAGCAGCTTGGCCGCACAGAGGAACACCGGGGAGCTGTTTTTT. The whole variable domain, remainder taken from reference TRBV5-5 and TRBJ2-2, is DAGVTQSPTHLIKTRGQQVTLRCSPISGHKSVSWYQQVLGQGPQFIFQYYEKEERGRGNFPDRFSARQFPNYSSELNVNALLLGDSALYLCASSLAAQRNTGELFFGEGSRLTVL.

This clonotype has just a few counts. The chain carries TRBV10-2 and TRBJ1-2; D call uncertain. Germline-derived CDR1 and CDR2 are WSHSY and SAAADI. CDR3 length: 13 residues. V gave up 2 bases and J gave up 5 bases, with 9 bases separating them. The CDR3 nucleotides read TGCGCCAGCAGTGAGCACAGATTATATGGCTACACCTTC. This encodes CASSEHRLYGYTF.

This clonotype appeared a few times. The chain employs TRBV6-5 and TRBJ1-4, with 7 bases lining up with TRBD1. The CDR3 is 15 residues long. V lost 2 bases, J lost 5 bases, and 5 bases stayed unmatched. The V gene's germline CDR1 is MNHEY and CDR2 SVGAGI. CDR3 loop: CASSYTRGGNEKLFF. CDR3 DNA sequence: TGTGCCAGCAGTTACACCAGGGGGGGGAATGAAAAACTGTTTTTT.

The sample holds a few counts of this clonotype. The J gene is TRBJ2-3, the V gene TRBV27, with 8 bases aligning to TRBD1. Trimming took 3 bases from V and 2 from J; bases not matched to a gene: 13. This CDR3 region has 18 residues. Per germline, CDR1 MNHEY and CDR2 SMNVEV (reference sequence). This CDR3 reads CASSLTGTGRVITDTQYF. As DNA, the CDR3 is TGTGCCAGCAGTTTGACCGGGACAGGCCGCGTTATCACAGATACGCAGTATTTT.

This clonotype was detected only a few times. V gene TRBV2 combines with J gene TRBJ2-7, with TRBD1 matching over 7 bases. Germline trimming cut 6 bases from V and 0 bases from J; bases unmatched to any gene: 5. The length of the CDR3 is 14 residues. Germline CDR1 reads SNHLY; CDR2 reads FYNNEI. CDR3 sequence: CASSKGGSSYEQYF. CDR3 sequence (DNA): TGTGCCAGCAGCAAAGGGGGCTCCTCCTACGAGCAGTACTTC.

The J gene is TRBJ2-1, the V gene TRBV20-1; no reliable D call. The V end was cut by 4 bases, the J end by 6 bases, with 7 bases between. CDR1 DFQATT and CDR2 SNEGSKA come from the germline V gene (reference sequence). The CDR3 runs 11 residues. In nucleotides, the CDR3 is TGCAGTGCTAACCGGGCCAATGAGCAGTTCTTC. It specifies CSANRANEQFF.

This clonotype was observed a handful of times. V usage is TRBV12-3 or TRBV12-4 and J usage is TRBJ2-2, with 7 bases lining up with TRBD1. The junction had 14 bases not matched to a gene; V was cut back by 11 bases and J by 2 bases. This CDR3 has 16 residues. The CDR3 sequence is CAFPLAGTDNTGELFF. Here the CDR3 DNA reads TGTGCCTTTCCCCTTGCCGGGACAGATAACACCGGGGAGCTGTTTTTT.

This clonotype turned up a few times. This rearrangement joins TRBV20-1 to TRBJ1-1; 7 bases agree with TRBD1. CDR3 length equals 16 residues. Germline lookup yields CDR1 DFQATT and CDR2 SNEGSKA (reference sequence). V dropped 7 bases and J dropped 5; count of bases not matched to a gene: 19. CDR3 sequence (DNA): TGCAGTGTCCCAACGCGAGGGGGCCGAAAGGGAACTGAAGCTTTCTTT. Protein sequence: CSVPTRGGRKGTEAFF.

This clonotype was counted only a few times. CDR3 bases: TGTGCCAGCAGCTCCCCAGGGTCGGGGACTGAAGCTTTCTTT. This encodes CASSSPGSGTEAFF. This chain connects TRBV7-9 to TRBJ1-1, with TRBD1 as a possible D gene (5 bases). V was clipped by 4 bases and J by 5 bases, with 14 bases between them. Germline V gives CDR1 SEHNR, CDR2 FQNEAQ (reference sequence). The CDR3 sequence is 14 residues long.

This sequence joins TRBV12-3 or TRBV12-4 and TRBJ1-5; D is unclear. This CDR3 is 15 amino acids long. Deletions cut 5 bases from V and 0 bases from J, with 11 bases between. CDR3 amino acids: CASSPRRGSNQPQHF. As DNA, the CDR3 is TGTGCCAGCAGTCCCCGGCGGGGTAGCAATCAGCCCCAGCATTTT.

This clonotype was found a few times. CDR3: CASSPDRATGELFF. The CDR3 nucleotides are TGTGCCAGCAGCCCGGACAGGGCTACCGGGGAGCTGTTTTTT. V and J are TRBV11-2 and TRBJ2-2; 8 bases map to TRBD1. The germline gives CDR1 SGHAT, CDR2 FQNNGV. This CDR3 has 14 amino acids. V lost 5 bases and J lost 5; bases outside the gene matches: 4. The full variable domain, rest sourced from reference TRBV11-2 and TRBJ2-2, is EAGVAQSPRYKIIEKRQSVAFWCNPISGHATLYWYQQILGQGPKLLIQFQNNGVVDDSQLPKDRFSAERLKGVDSTLKIQPAKLEDSAVYLCASSPDRATGELFFGEGSRLTVL.

This clonotype occurred many times. V gene TRBV29-1 combines with J gene TRBJ1-2; TRBD1 agrees at 10 bases. Germline V gives CDR1 SQVTM, CDR2 ANQGSEA. The CDR3 has 13 amino acids. J lost 6 bases, V lost 8 bases, and 9 bases had no gene match. CDR3 region: CSLNVGTGDGYTF. As DNA, the CDR3 is TGCAGCCTCAATGTGGGGACAGGGGATGGCTACACCTTC.

This clonotype was seen only a few times. The V gene is TRBV5-1, the J gene TRBJ1-5, with D maybe TRBD1 (6 bases). The CDR3 is made up of 14 amino acids. CDR1 and CDR2 from the germline V gene are SGHRS and YFSETQ. V shed 4 bases and J shed 4 bases, with 12 bases lying between them. The CDR3 bases are TGCGCCAGCAGCCCGGACAGCCGAAATCAGCCCCAGCATTTT. It codes for CASSPDSRNQPQHF.

The chain recombines TRBV7-2 with TRBJ2-2; 9 positions agree with TRBD1. V gave up 5 bases and J gave up 4 bases; unmatched junction bases: 8. Germline V gene lookup returns CDR1 SGHTA and CDR2 FQGNSA. This CDR3 is built from 16 residues. The CDR3 nucleotides read TGTGCCAGCAGCCTGAACAGGGGGCGCATCACCGGGGAGCTGTTTTTT. It encodes CASSLNRGRITGELFF.